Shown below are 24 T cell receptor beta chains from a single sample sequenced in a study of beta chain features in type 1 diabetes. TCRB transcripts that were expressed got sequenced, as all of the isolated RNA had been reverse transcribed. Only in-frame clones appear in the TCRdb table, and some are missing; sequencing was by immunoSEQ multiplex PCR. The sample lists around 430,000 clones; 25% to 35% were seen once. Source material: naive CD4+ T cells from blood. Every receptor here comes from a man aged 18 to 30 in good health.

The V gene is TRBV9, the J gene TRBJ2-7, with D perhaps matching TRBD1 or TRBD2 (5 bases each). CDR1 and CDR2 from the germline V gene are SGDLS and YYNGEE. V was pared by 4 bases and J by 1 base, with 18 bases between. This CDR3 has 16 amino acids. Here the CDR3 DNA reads TGTGCCAGCAGCCCAAATCCCGGGACCGAGTCCTACGAGCAGTACTTC. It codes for CASSPNPGTESYEQYF.

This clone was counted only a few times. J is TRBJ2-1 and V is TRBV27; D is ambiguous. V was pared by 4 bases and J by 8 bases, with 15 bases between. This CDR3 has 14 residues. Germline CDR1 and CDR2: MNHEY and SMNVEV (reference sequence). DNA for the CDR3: TGTGCCAGCAGTTCAACCGGATACAGAGATGAGCAGTTCTTC. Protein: CASSSTGYRDEQFF.

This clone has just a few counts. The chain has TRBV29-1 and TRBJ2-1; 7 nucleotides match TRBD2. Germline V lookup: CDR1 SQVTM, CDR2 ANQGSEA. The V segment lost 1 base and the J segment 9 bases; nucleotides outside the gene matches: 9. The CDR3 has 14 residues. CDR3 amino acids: CSVEGDYHNVEQFF. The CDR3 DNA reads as TGCAGCGTTGAAGGGGACTATCACAATGTTGAGCAGTTCTTC.

In nucleotides, the CDR3 is TGTGCCAGCAGCAGCGAGACAGGGGCTAATGAAAAACTGTTTTTT. This translates into CASSSETGANEKLFF. The V call is TRBV5-4, the J call TRBJ1-4, with 8 nucleotides matching TRBD1. V trimming: 4 bases; J trimming: 3 bases; junction bases outside the gene matches: 5. The CDR3 extends over 15 amino acids. The V gene's germline CDR1 is SGHNT and CDR2 YYREEE (reference sequence).

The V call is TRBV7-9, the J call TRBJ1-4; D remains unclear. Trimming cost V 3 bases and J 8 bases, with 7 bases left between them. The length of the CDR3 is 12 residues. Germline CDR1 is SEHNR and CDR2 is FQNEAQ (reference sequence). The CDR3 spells CASSFYLEKLFF. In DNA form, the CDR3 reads TGTGCCAGCAGCTTCTATCTGGAAAAACTGTTTTTT.

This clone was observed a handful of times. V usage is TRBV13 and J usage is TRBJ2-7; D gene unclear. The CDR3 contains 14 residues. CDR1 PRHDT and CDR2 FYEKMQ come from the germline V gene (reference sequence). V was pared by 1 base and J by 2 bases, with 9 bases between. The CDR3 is CASSLEGSPYEQYF. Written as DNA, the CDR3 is TGTGCCAGCAGCTTAGAAGGATCTCCCTACGAGCAGTACTTC.

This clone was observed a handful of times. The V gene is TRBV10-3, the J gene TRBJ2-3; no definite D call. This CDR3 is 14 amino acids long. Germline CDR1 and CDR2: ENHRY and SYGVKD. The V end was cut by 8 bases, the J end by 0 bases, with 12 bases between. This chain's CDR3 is CAISKGSSTDTQYF. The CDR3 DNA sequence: TGTGCCATCTCCAAGGGCAGCAGCACAGATACGCAGTATTTT.

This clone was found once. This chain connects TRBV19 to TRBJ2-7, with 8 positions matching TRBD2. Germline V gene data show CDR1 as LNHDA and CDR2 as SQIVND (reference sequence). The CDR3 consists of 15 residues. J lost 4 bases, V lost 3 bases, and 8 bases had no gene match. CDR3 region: CASSIRAGADYEQYF. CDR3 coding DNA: TGTGCCAGTAGTATTCGAGCGGGAGCAGATTACGAGCAGTACTTC.

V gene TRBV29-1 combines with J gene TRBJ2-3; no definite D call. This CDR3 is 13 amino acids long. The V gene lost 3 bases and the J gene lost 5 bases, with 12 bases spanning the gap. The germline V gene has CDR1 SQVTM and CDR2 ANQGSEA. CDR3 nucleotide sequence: TGCAGCGTTGATTCAGGATTCGGAGATACGCAGTATTTT. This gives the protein CSVDSGFGDTQYF.

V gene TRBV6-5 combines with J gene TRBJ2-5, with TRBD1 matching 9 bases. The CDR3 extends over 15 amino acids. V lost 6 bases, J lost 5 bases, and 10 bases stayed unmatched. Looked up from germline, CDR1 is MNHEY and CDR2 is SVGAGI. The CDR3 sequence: CASRPPGQGSETQYF. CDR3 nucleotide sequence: TGTGCCAGCAGGCCTCCGGGACAGGGCTCGGAGACCCAGTACTTC.

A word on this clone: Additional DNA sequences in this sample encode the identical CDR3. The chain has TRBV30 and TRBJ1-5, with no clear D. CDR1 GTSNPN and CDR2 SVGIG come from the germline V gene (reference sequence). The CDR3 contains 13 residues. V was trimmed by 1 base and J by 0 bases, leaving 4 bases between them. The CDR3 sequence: CAWSDSSNQPQHF. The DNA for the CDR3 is TGTGCCTGGAGTGACAGTAGCAATCAGCCCCAGCATTTT.

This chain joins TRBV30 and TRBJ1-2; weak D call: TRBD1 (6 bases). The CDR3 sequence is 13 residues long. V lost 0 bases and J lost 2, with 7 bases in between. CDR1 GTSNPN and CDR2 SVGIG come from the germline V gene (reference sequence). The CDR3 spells CAWSVTGNYGYTF. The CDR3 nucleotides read TGTGCCTGGAGTGTAACAGGGAACTATGGCTACACCTTC.

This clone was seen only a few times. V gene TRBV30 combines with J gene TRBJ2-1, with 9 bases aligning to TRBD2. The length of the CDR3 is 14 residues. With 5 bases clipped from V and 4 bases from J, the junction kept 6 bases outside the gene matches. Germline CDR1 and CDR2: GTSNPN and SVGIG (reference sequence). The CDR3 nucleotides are TGTGCCTGGGTGACTAGCGGAAGTTACAATGAGCAGTTCTTC. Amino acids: CAWVTSGSYNEQFF.

The CDR3 is CASSLEPELRSYNEQFF. The CDR3 coding sequence is TGTGCCAGCAGCTTAGAGCCTGAGCTCCGCTCCTACAATGAGCAGTTCTTC. The V call is TRBV7-9, the J call TRBJ2-1, with unresolved D. The germline V and J ends were trimmed by 1 base and 0 bases, with 13 bases remaining between them. This CDR3 has 17 amino acids. Germline V lookup: CDR1 SEHNR, CDR2 FQNEAQ (reference sequence).

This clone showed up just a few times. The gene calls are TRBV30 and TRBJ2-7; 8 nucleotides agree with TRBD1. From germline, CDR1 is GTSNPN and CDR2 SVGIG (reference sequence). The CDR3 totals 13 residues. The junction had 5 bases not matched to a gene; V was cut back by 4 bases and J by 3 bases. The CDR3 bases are TGTGCCTGGAACAGGGGGGCTGGCTACGAGCAGTACTTC. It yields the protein CAWNRGAGYEQYF.

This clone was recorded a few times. This chain's CDR3 is CASSYLGQGNEQYF. CDR3 in DNA: TGTGCCAGCAGTTACTTGGGACAGGGGAACGAGCAGTACTTC. The rearrangement joins TRBV6-5 to TRBJ2-7; 10 nucleotides agree with TRBD1. V gave up 1 base and J gave up 5 bases; unmatched junction bases: 2. Germline V CDR1 and CDR2: MNHEY, SVGAGI. The CDR3 sequence is 14 residues long.

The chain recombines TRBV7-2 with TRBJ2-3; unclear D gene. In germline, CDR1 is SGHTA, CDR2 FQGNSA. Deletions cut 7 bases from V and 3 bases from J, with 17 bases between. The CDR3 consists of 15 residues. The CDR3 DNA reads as TGTGCCAGCATCCCCATGGGGATTCGGACAGATACGCAGTATTTT. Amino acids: CASIPMGIRTDTQYF.

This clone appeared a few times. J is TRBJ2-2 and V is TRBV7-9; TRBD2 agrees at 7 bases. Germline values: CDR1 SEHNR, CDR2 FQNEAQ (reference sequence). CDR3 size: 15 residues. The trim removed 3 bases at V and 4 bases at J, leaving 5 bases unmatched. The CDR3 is CASSFSSGLTGELFF. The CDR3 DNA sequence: TGTGCCAGCAGCTTCTCTAGCGGTCTCACCGGGGAGCTGTTTTTT.

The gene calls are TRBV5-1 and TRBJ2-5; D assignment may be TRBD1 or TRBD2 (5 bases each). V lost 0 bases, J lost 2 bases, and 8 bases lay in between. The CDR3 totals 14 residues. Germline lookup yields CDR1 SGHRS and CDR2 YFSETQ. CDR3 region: CASSLAGAQETQYF. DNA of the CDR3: TGCGCCAGCAGCTTGGCCGGGGCACAAGAGACCCAGTACTTC.

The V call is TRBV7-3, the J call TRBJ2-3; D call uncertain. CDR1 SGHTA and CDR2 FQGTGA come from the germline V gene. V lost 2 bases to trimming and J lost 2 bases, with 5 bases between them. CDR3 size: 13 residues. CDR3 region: CASSLDFTDTQYF. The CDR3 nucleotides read TGTGCCAGCAGCTTAGACTTCACAGATACGCAGTATTTT.

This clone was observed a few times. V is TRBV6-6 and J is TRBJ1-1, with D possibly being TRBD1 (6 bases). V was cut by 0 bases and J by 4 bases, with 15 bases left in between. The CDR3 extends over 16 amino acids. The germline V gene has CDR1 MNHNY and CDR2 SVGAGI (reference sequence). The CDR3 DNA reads TGTGCCAGCAGTTACTCGAAAGGGGGGAGTATCACTGAAGCTTTCTTT. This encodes CASSYSKGGSITEAFF.

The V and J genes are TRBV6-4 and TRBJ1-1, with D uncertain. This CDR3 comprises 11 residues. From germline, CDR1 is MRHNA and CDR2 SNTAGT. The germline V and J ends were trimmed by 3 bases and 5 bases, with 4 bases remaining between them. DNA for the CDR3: TGTGCCAGCAGTGAGGGGACTGAAGCTTTCTTT. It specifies CASSEGTEAFF.

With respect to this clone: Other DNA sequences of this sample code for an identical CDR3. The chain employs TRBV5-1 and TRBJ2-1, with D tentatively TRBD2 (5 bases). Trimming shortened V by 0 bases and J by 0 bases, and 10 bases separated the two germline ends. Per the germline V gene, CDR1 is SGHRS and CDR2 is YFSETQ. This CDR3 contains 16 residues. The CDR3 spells CASSLVALSSYNEQFF. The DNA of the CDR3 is TGCGCCAGCAGCTTGGTAGCGTTGAGCTCCTACAATGAGCAGTTCTTC.

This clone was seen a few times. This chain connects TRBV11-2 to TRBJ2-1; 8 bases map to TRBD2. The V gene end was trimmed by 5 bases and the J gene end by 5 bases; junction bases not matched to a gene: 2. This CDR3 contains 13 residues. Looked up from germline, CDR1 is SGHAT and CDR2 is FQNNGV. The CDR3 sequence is CASSAGGHNEQFF. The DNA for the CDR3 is TGTGCCAGCAGCGCGGGAGGCCACAATGAGCAGTTCTTC. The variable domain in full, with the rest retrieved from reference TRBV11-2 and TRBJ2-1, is EAGVAQSPRYKIIEKRQSVAFWCNPISGHATLYWYQQILGQGPKLLIQFQNNGVVDDSQLPKDRFSAERLKGVDSTLKIQPAKLEDSAVYLCASSAGGHNEQFFGPGTRLTVL.